The clone carrying this T cell receptor beta chain was detected a few times. Its antigen is not known. Repertoires were generated with immunoSEQ multiplex PCR, while TCRdb's copy carries only in-frame clones and drops some. The sample shows roughly 60,000 clones, approximately 92% of them seen only once. CDR1 is MGHRA, CDR2 YSYEKL, per germline. Trimming removed 1 base from V and 2 bases from J, with 9 bases in between. The CDR3 runs to 14 residues. These data originate in a study of OX40 agonist ivuxolimab in advanced cancers. Study-level background: Age averaged approximately 60 years (range roughly 23 to 79), and 82.7% were male. Allowance was made for prior anti-PD-1, anti-PD-L1 or anti-CTLA-4 therapy, and 40% had some. Points from the study as a whole: The specificity for antigen of the expanded peripheral T cells was not determined. At doses 0.1 to 3.0 mg/kg, CD4+ and CD8+ clones expanded.

Source: CD4+ or CD8+ T cells sorted from blood, taken in a trial of the OX40 agonist ivuxolimab. This clonotype was sampled from an adult with an advanced solid tumor such as melanoma, head and neck, liver or kidney cancer. The chain combines TRBV4-1 with TRBJ2-7; no clear D. The DNA for the CDR3 is TGCGCCAGCAGCCAAGGTCAGATGGCCTACGAGCAGTACTTC. This gives the protein CASSQGQMAYEQYF.